These 26 T cell receptor beta chains were sequenced from one sample in a study of CD4 and CD8 cells across lung adenocarcinoma regions. TCRdb re-derived calls from the PCR reads in MiXCR, one entry per CDR3 protein. The data hold around 3,800 distinct CDR3 sequences, with approximately 63% observed a single time. Sequenced: CD4+ T cells from the center of a lung tumor. The origin of the receptors is a male donor with lung adenocarcinoma. The CD4 and CD8 labels of this study may be unreliable.

The rearrangement joins TRBV11-2 to TRBJ2-1, with 10 bases lining up with TRBD2. The trim removed 4 bases at V and 5 bases at J, leaving 5 bases unmatched. The CDR3 is 15 amino acids. The germline V gene has CDR1 SGHAT and CDR2 FQNNGV. The DNA for the CDR3 is TGTGCCAGCAGCTCCGGACTAGCGGCAAACAATGAGCAGTTCTTC. Translation: CASSSGLAANNEQFF.

A single count supports this clonotype. This sequence joins TRBV7-2 and TRBJ2-5; weak D call: TRBD2 (7 bases). Germline CDR1 is SGHTA and CDR2 is FQGNSA. Between the trimmed V and J ends, which lost 1 base and 5 bases, there was a span of 14 bases. CDR3 length: 15 residues. The CDR3 nucleotides are TGTGCCAGCAGCTTAGTGGGGGGGGCGCTTGAGACCCAGTACTTC. It yields the protein CASSLVGGALETQYF.

The V and J genes are TRBV6-2 or TRBV6-3 and TRBJ2-3; no clear D gene. Trimming removed 0 bases from V and 9 bases from J, with 10 bases in between. The germline V gene encodes CDR1 MNHEY and CDR2 SVGEGT. This CDR3 is built from 13 residues. CDR3 nucleotide sequence: TGTGCCAGCAGTTACTCGTCATCACAAACGCAGTATTTT. Its protein product is CASSYSSSQTQYF.

V usage is TRBV6-1 and J usage is TRBJ2-4; the D is unclear. The ends were cut back, 4 bases at V and 6 bases at J, with 10 bases in the middle. CDR1 and CDR2 from the germline V gene are MNHNS and SASEGT. The CDR3 is 13 residues long. CDR3 amino acids: CASSGSRTNIQYF. As DNA, the CDR3 is TGTGCCAGCAGTGGTTCCCGAACAAACATTCAGTACTTC.

As regards this clonotype: Relative to the germline gene, one junction end is altered; a read error may explain this. V and J are TRBV27 and TRBJ2-3, with a tentative D call TRBD2 (6 bases). Germline-derived CDR1 and CDR2 are MNHEY and SMNVEV (reference sequence). The CDR3 runs to 14 residues. The chain's CDR3 is CAGSGGSYTETQYF. CDR3 bases: TGTGCGGGCAGTGGGGGGTCTTACACAGAGACGCAGTATTTC.

This clonotype has just one count. The CDR3 does not end in the conserved phenylalanine or tryptophan, so this is likely a read error. The DNA is left out, because the CDR3 cannot be placed on it with certainty; the CDR3 is given as TCRdb lists it. The chain uses TRBV11-2 and TRBJ2-3; TRBD2, the table's D call, lacks a check against the DNA. CDR1 and CDR2 (germline): SGHAT, FQNNGV. The CDR3 is 13 residues long, counting both termini. The CDR3 is CASSFEVAGVNII.

The chain uses TRBV6-1 and TRBJ2-5; possibly TRBD1 for D (6 bases). With 4 bases removed from V and 11 bases from J, the gap between germline ends came to 26 bases. This CDR3 is built from 16 residues. Germline lookup yields CDR1 MNHNS and CDR2 SASEGT. In nucleotides, the CDR3 is TGTGCCAGCAGTGGCAGAGGGACATTAATTTTAATCGGGCAGTACTTC. The encoded protein is CASSGRGTLILIGQYF.

The CDR3 reads CASRGQGGKNTQYF. The CDR3 region has the DNA TGTGCCAGCAGGGGTCAGGGAGGCAAAAACACGCAGTACTTC. This chain connects TRBV6-1 to TRBJ2-1, with a possible D match to TRBD2 (6 bases). The J call may be wrong; the DNA end is better matched by TRBJ2-7. This CDR3 contains 14 residues. CDR1 is MNHNS, CDR2 SASEGT, per germline.

In its sample, this clonotype is large. This sequence joins TRBV27 and TRBJ1-2, with D possibly TRBD1 on 6 matching bases. Trimming took 6 bases from V and 4 from J, leaving 15 bases between them. The CDR3 runs to 14 residues. The germline V gene encodes CDR1 MNHEY and CDR2 SMNVEV (reference sequence). The CDR3 protein is CASRGGRQTYGYTF. CDR3 DNA sequence: TGTGCCAGCAGGGGGGGGCGACAGACCTATGGCTACACCTTC.

There are a few counts of this clonotype. This sequence joins TRBV4-1 and TRBJ2-1, with TRBD2 matching over 12 bases. The CDR3 is 15 residues long. After removal of 2 bases from V and 8 bases from J, the junction contained 4 bases not matched to a gene. Germline V CDR1 and CDR2: MGHRA, YSYEKL. CDR3 nucleotide sequence: TGCGCCAGCAGCCAACTAGCGGGAGGGCCGTATGAGCAGTTCTTC. Its translation: CASSQLAGGPYEQFF.

Regarding this clonotype: The junction shows a germline mismatch at one end, possibly a read error. The V call is TRBV6-1, the J call TRBJ2-5, with D uncertain. This CDR3 comprises 16 residues. Per germline, CDR1 MNHNS and CDR2 SASEGT. CDR3 loop: CASTETSGVPMRTQYF. The CDR3 DNA follows: TGTGCCAGCACTGAGACTTCTGGGGTCCCTATGAGGACCCAGTATTTC.

The chain carries TRBV25-1 and TRBJ2-7; 11 bases align to TRBD2. Germline CDR1 is MGHDK and CDR2 is SYGVNS. The CDR3 is made up of 14 amino acids. Trimming removed 3 bases from V and 7 bases from J; junction bases left unmatched: 5. The CDR3 DNA reads as TGTGCCAGCAGTGATTGGCTAGCGGGAGGAGAGCAGTACTTC. As protein: CASSDWLAGGEQYF.

This clonotype is hyperexpanded (1% or more) in the sample. CDR3 in amino acids: CASSAQAGPDTQYF. The CDR3 DNA is TGTGCCAGCAGTGCTCAGGCCGGCCCAGATACGCAGTATTTT. The V call is TRBV6-1, the J call TRBJ2-3; no definite D call. Per the germline V gene, CDR1 is MNHNS and CDR2 is SASEGT. CDR3 length: 14 residues. V lost 4 bases and J 4 bases, leaving 12 bases between the germline ends.

This rearrangement joins TRBV6-1 to TRBJ2-1, with TRBD2 matching 7 bases. Germline V CDR1 and CDR2: MNHNS, SASEGT. Trimming removed 5 bases from V and 8 bases from J; junction bases left unmatched: 6. CDR3 length: 13 amino acids. The CDR3 bases are TGTGCCAGCAGTCGCCTCGGGGGGTATGAGCAGTTCTTC. Translated, it gives CASSRLGGYEQFF.

The CDR3 sequence: CAGSGGSYKDTQYF. Here the CDR3 DNA reads TGTGCCGGGAGTGGGGGGTCTTACAAAGATACCCAGTACTTC. The V gene is TRBV27, the J gene TRBJ2-4; maybe TRBD2 (6 bases). This CDR3 region has 14 residues. Trimming cost V 11 bases and J 13 bases, with 27 bases left between them. The germline V gene encodes CDR1 MNHEY and CDR2 SMNVEV (reference sequence).

By frequency in the sample, this clonotype is medium-sized (0.01 to 0.1%). The V call is TRBV6-1, the J call TRBJ2-1; D gene uncertain. TRBJ2-5 explains the end of the DNA better; the J call may be wrong. Germline CDR1 reads MNHNS; CDR2 reads SASEGT. This CDR3 is 13 amino acids long. The CDR3 nucleotides are TGTGCCAGCAGTCAGCATTTAAGGGAGACCCAGTACTTC. This gives the protein CASSQHLRETQYF.

The V gene is TRBV6-5, the J gene TRBJ2-1; tentatively, D is TRBD1 (6 bases). The J call may be wrong; the DNA end is better matched by TRBJ2-5. Per the germline V gene, CDR1 is MNHEY and CDR2 is SVGAGI. The CDR3 contains 13 residues. This CDR3 is CASSFQGRETQYF. For the CDR3, the DNA is TGTGCCAGCAGTTTCCAGGGGCGAGAGACCCAGTACTTC.

The chain combines TRBV6-1 with TRBJ2-1, with D perhaps TRBD2 (6 bases). CDR3 length equals 17 residues. Between the trimmed V and J ends, which lost 1 base and 2 bases, there was a span of 15 bases. Per germline, CDR1 MNHNS and CDR2 SASEGT. CDR3 nucleotide sequence: TGTGCCAGCAGTGAAGGCGGGGTGGCGGGGACCTACAATGAGCAGTTCTTC. Translated: CASSEGGVAGTYNEQFF.

This chain links TRBV10-2 with TRBJ1-3; D gene unclear. V was clipped by 3 bases and J by 4 bases, with 13 bases between them. This CDR3 region has 15 residues. Germline CDR1 reads WSHSY; CDR2 reads SAAADI. The DNA of the CDR3 is TGCGCCAGCAGTGAAAGTTCCACCCCAGGAAACACCATATATTTT. Its translation: CASSESSTPGNTIYF.

The chain couples TRBV12-3 or TRBV12-4 to TRBJ1-4; TRBD1 matches at 8 bases. The ends lost 6 bases at V and 7 bases at J; junction bases unmatched: 7. The CDR3 totals 14 residues. The CDR3 DNA follows: TGTGCCAGCAGCCAGACAGGGGCTGGTGAAAAACTGTTTTTT. This encodes CASSQTGAGEKLFF.

This clonotype has only a few counts. J is TRBJ2-1 and V is TRBV6-1; 8 positions match TRBD2. Germline-derived CDR1 and CDR2 are MNHNS and SASEGT. V lost 6 bases to trimming and J lost 3 bases; unmatched junction nucleotides: 10. The CDR3 is made up of 16 amino acids. CDR3 nucleotide sequence: TGTGCCAGCAGCCGGCAGCGGGAGTATATCTACAATGAGCAGTTCTTC. It codes for CASSRQREYIYNEQFF.

The rearrangement links TRBV10-1 to TRBJ2-1; 7 bases are a match to TRBD2. Per the germline V gene, CDR1 is WNHNN and CDR2 is SYGVQD (reference sequence). With 0 bases clipped from V and 7 bases from J, the junction kept 6 bases outside the gene matches. The CDR3 covers 15 residues. The CDR3 bases are TGCGCCAGCAGTGAGTCGGCGGGAGCGGTTAATGAGCAGTTCTTC. This sequence encodes CASSESAGAVNEQFF.

This sequence joins TRBV6-1 and TRBJ2-7, with 7 bases lining up with TRBD2. The end of the DNA aligns better with TRBJ2-5, so the J call may be wrong. Germline CDR1 and CDR2: MNHNS and SASEGT. The CDR3 loop spans 15 amino acids. The CDR3 spells CASSRVPSGRETQYF. The CDR3 DNA reads TGTGCCAGCAGTCGGGTTCCTAGCGGCAGAGAGACCCAGTACTTC.

The V gene is TRBV6-5, the J gene TRBJ2-1, with 7 positions matching TRBD1. The J segment lost 4 bases and the V segment lost 4 bases, leaving 4 bases of the junction unmatched. Germline CDR1 and CDR2: MNHEY and SVGAGI. The CDR3 sequence is 14 residues long. The CDR3 sequence is CASSSRDSYNEQFF. The DNA for the CDR3 is TGTGCCAGCAGTTCCCGGGACAGTTACAATGAGCAGTTCTTC.

The chain employs TRBV7-9 and TRBJ2-1; 8 bases line up with TRBD2. Judging by the DNA end, TRBJ2-5 fits better; the J call may be wrong. Germline lookup yields CDR1 SEHNR and CDR2 FQNEAQ (reference sequence). The CDR3 loop spans 15 amino acids. In DNA, the CDR3 is TGTGCCAGCAGCTTACGCGGGACTAGTGAAGAGACCCAGTACTTC. Translating it yields CASSLRGTSEETQYF.

This clonotype was picked up one time. A much larger clone sits a single nucleotide away, making a read error possible. This chain connects TRBV6-1 to TRBJ2-1; 10 bases match TRBD2. With 6 bases clipped from V and 13 bases from J, the junction kept 21 bases outside the gene matches. The CDR3 has 17 amino acids. CDR1 and CDR2 (germline): MNHNS, SASEGT. The CDR3 reads CASRSSGGGGGKETQFF. For the CDR3, the DNA is TGTGCCAGCAGATCTAGCGGGGGTGGAGGGGGCAAAGAGACCCAGTTCTTC.